Listed here are 9 T cell receptor beta chains from one sample, sequenced in a study of early T cells in non-severe SARS-CoV-2 infection. One entry per CDR3 protein results from TCRdb running MiXCR on the 5' RACE reads. The data show around 58,000 distinct CDR3 sequences, around 4.9% seen once. The sequenced sample consisted of whole blood. The receptors stem from an adult who was a healthcare worker with PCR-confirmed SARS-CoV-2 infection or an uninfected control (not recorded which).

This clonotype was observed a few times. The chain uses TRBV11-2 and TRBJ1-1; tentative D call: TRBD1 (5 bases). Germline V gene sequence: CDR1 SGHAT, CDR2 FQNNGV. V was shortened by 8 bases and J by 0 bases, with 16 bases between the two germline ends. The length of the CDR3 is 15 residues. The CDR3, as DNA: TGTGCCAGCCGGCCGGGGCTAACTATGAACACTGAAGCTTTCTTT. It is translated as CASRPGLTMNTEAFF.

This clonotype was counted between two and nine times. The chain employs TRBV24-1 and TRBJ2-3; D tentatively reads TRBD1 or TRBD2 (5 bases each). Germline-derived CDR1 and CDR2 are KGHDR and SFDVKD. V was shortened by 3 bases and J by 3 bases, with 15 bases between the two germline ends. The CDR3 has 16 amino acids. The CDR3 region has the DNA TGTGCCACCAGTGATCCCTCCGGGACCTCTACAGATACGCAGTATTTT. It yields the protein CATSDPSGTSTDTQYF.

This clonotype was seen many times. The chain is built from TRBV5-6 and TRBJ1-1, with 12 bases lining up with TRBD1. The germline gives CDR1 SGHDT, CDR2 YYEEEE. Trimming removed 0 bases from V and 5 bases from J; junction bases left unmatched: 8. The CDR3 covers 17 residues. For the CDR3, the DNA is TGTGCCAGCAGCTTGGCCGGGACAGGGGGCTCGAGGACTGAAGCTTTCTTT. Its protein product is CASSLAGTGGSRTEAFF.

This clonotype was picked up many times. The chain uses TRBV6-1 and TRBJ2-7, with no clear D. V shed 2 bases and J shed 4 bases, with 3 bases lying between them. Germline CDR1 and CDR2: MNHNS and SASEGT. This CDR3 has 11 amino acids. CDR3 DNA: TGTGCCAGCAGTGAACGGTACGAGCAGTACTTC. Its translation: CASSERYEQYF.

Regarding this clonotype: With a much larger clone just one base away, this may be a read error. V is TRBV6-2 or TRBV6-3 and J is TRBJ2-7, with a possible D match to TRBD1 (5 bases). The CDR3 is 14 residues long. V dropped 2 bases and J dropped 6 bases, with 14 bases sitting between them. Looked up from germline, CDR1 is MNHEY and CDR2 is SVGEGT. CDR3 sequence reads: CASSYGASYFEQYF. In DNA form, the CDR3 reads TGTGCCAGCAGTTACGGGGCCAGTTACTTCGAGCAGTACTTC.

This clonotype has ten or more counts. The chain recombines TRBV18 with TRBJ2-1, with D hard to call. The CDR3 is 17 residues long. V lost 3 bases, J lost 1 base, and 16 bases lay in between. Germline loops: CDR1 KGHSH, CDR2 LQKENI. CDR3 DNA: TGTGCCAGCTCACCCTCGCCGCTAGGGCGGTCCTACAATGAGCAGTTCTTC. Translated, it gives CASSPSPLGRSYNEQFF.

Many counts were recorded for this clonotype. The gene calls are TRBV27 and TRBJ2-7; D uncertain. Germline CDR1 MNHEY, CDR2 SMNVEV (reference sequence). Between the trimmed V and J ends, which lost 5 bases and 0 bases, there was a span of 5 bases. The CDR3 length is 12 residues. CDR3 coding DNA: TGTGCCAGCAGTCCCCCCTCCTACGAGCAGTACTTC. Translation: CASSPPSYEQYF.

This clonotype was picked up a small number of times. V and J are TRBV7-2 and TRBJ1-2, with D maybe TRBD1 (5 bases). The CDR3 consists of 13 residues. Trimming took off 3 bases at V and 2 bases at J, with 7 bases between the two ends. The germline V gene has CDR1 SGHTA and CDR2 FQGNSA. In nucleotides, the CDR3 is TGTGCCAGCAGCTTCAGGGAAAACTATGGCTACACCTTC. Protein product: CASSFRENYGYTF.

Many counts were recorded for this clonotype. The chain joins TRBV29-1 to TRBJ1-6; the match to TRBD1 covers 11 bases. Germline V gene data show CDR1 as SQVTM and CDR2 as ANQGSEA. V shed 0 bases, J shed 10 bases, and the junction held 5 bases outside the gene matches. The CDR3 loop spans 15 amino acids. This CDR3 reads CSVEDGQGAGSPLHF. In DNA form, the CDR3 reads TGCAGCGTTGAAGACGGACAGGGGGCTGGATCACCCCTCCACTTT.